This T cell receptor beta chain was sequenced in a study of blood T cell repertoires in COVID-19. Produced via immunoSEQ multiplex PCR; TCRdb's table is partial and in-frame only. Of about 440,000 clones listed, roughly 87% are singletons. CDR3 length: 15 residues. V was clipped by 0 bases and J by 1 base, with 10 bases between them. Germline V gives CDR1 SGHRS, CDR2 YFSETQ. The sequenced sample consisted of PBMCs or T cells enriched from blood (not recorded which). This chain uses TRBV5-1 with TRBJ1-1, with D possibly being TRBD1 (5 bases). This sequence originates from a man aged 18 to 29 who had recovered from COVID-19. The CDR3 reads CASSLDSGANTEAFF. The CDR3 DNA sequence: TGCGCCAGCAGCTTGGATTCTGGGGCGAACACTGAAGCTTTCTTT.